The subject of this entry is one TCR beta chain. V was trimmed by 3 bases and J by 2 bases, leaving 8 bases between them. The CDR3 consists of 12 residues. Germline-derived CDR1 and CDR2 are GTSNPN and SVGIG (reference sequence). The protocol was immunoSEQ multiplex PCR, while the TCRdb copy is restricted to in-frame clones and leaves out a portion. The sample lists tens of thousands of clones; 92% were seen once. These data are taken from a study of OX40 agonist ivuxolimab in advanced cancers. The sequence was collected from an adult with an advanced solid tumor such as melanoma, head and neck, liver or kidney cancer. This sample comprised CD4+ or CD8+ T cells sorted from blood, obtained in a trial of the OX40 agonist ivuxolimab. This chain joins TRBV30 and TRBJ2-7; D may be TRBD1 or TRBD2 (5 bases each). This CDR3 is CAWRGDPYEQYF. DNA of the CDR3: TGTGCCTGGAGAGGGGACCCCTACGAGCAGTACTTC.